This is a list of T cell receptor beta chains from one sample in a study of neurological immune-mediated disorders. In TCRdb, the 5' RACE reads were re-called with MiXCR into one record per CDR3 protein. The top ten hold roughly 3.9% of the sample, which has 30,000 to 45,000 distinct CDR3 sequences, roughly 10% seen once. The material sequenced was CD4+ T cells from blood. The receptors originated from a woman in her 30s with HTLV-1-associated myelopathy (HAM/TSP). Both conserved end residues are part of each CDR3. A D gene is named only where the DNA matches it firmly. The listing skips clone size in some rows; elsewhere it reads once, few, many or a size class.

CDR3,DNA,J,V,size,D,length
CASSLAALAKNIQYF,TGCGCCAGCAGCTTGGCGGCGCTGGCCAAAAACATTCAGTACTTC,TRBJ2-4,TRBV5-1,many,-,15
CASSPGVAYEQYF,TGTGCCAGCTCACCAGGGGTTGCCTACGAGCAGTACTTC,TRBJ2-7,TRBV18,many,-,13
CASSSRSSGAHYEQYF,TGCGCCAGCAGCTCCCGAAGTAGCGGGGCCCACTACGAGCAGTACTTC,TRBJ2-7,TRBV5-1,many,TRBD2,16
CSAPTGGAADTQYF,TGCAGTGCTCCAACAGGGGGCGCCGCAGATACGCAGTATTTT,TRBJ2-3,TRBV20-1,many,TRBD1,14
CASSQVVGRPNLQFF,TGCGCCAGCAGCCAAGTCGTCGGCAGGCCGAACCTGCAGTTCTTC,TRBJ2-1,TRBV4-1,-,-,15
CSARLGMEQYF,TGCAGTGCTCGGCTGGGAATGGAGCAGTACTTC,TRBJ2-7,TRBV20-1,many,-,11
CSAIQGYSNQPQHF,TGCAGTGCTATTCAGGGATATAGCAATCAGCCCCAGCATTTT,TRBJ1-5,TRBV20-1,many,-,14
CSATLAGGVGTQYF,TGCAGTGCAACACTAGCGGGGGGGGTGGGTACGCAGTATTTT,TRBJ2-3,TRBV20-1,many,TRBD2,14
CASSQLSSGGSYEQYF,TGTGCCAGCAGCCAATTGTCTAGCGGTGGATCCTACGAGCAATACTTC,TRBJ2-7,TRBV3-1,-,TRBD2,16
CASSFTQGGYEQYF,TGTGCCAGCAGCTTTACGCAGGGAGGCTACGAGCAGTACTTC,TRBJ2-7,TRBV7-2,many,-,14
CASSPKTGYNEQFF,TGTGCCAGCAGCCCTAAGACAGGCTACAATGAGCAGTTCTTC,TRBJ2-1,TRBV7-9,many,-,14
CASSYSYRPLDYGYTF,TGTGCCAGCAGTTACTCGTATAGGCCCCTTGACTATGGCTACACCTTC,TRBJ1-2,TRBV6-5,many,-,16
CASRRGGALNTEAFF,TGTGCCAGCAGGAGGGGGGGAGCCCTGAACACTGAAGCTTTCTTT,TRBJ1-1,TRBV9,-,-,15
CASRRGVAGAGKNIQYF,TGTGCCAGCCGACGCGGGGTCGCGGGGGCTGGCAAAAACATTCAGTACTTC,TRBJ2-4,TRBV5-6,-,-,17
CASSSGTGGLNEQYF,TGTGCCAGCAGTTCCGGGACAGGGGGCCTAAACGAGCAGTACTTC,TRBJ2-7,TRBV5-6,many,TRBD1,15
CSARDEKRGQFF,TGCAGTGCTAGAGATGAGAAAAGGGGGCAGTTCTTC,TRBJ2-1,TRBV20-1,many,-,12
CASSVDPGSNQPQHF,TGCGCCAGCAGCGTGGATCCGGGGAGCAATCAGCCCCAGCATTTT,TRBJ1-5,TRBV5-1,many,-,15
CASSLVPNNEQFF,TGCGCCAGCAGCTTGGTGCCAAACAATGAGCAGTTCTTC,TRBJ2-1,TRBV5-1,many,-,13
CASSSQTGEKLFF,TGTGCCAGCAGTTCGCAGACGGGGGAAAAACTGTTTTTT,TRBJ1-4,TRBV12-3/TRBV12-4,many,-,13
CASSEVGQGGGNTIYF,TGTGCCAGCAGTGAAGTGGGACAGGGAGGTGGAAACACCATATATTTT,TRBJ1-3,TRBV2,many,TRBD1,16
CASRQPQGGETEAFF,TGCGCCAGCAGGCAACCTCAGGGGGGAGAAACTGAAGCTTTCTTT,TRBJ1-1,TRBV5-1,many,TRBD1,15
CASSSSTGGGEQFF,TGCGCCAGCAGCTCTTCGACAGGGGGAGGAGAGCAGTTCTTC,TRBJ2-1,TRBV5-1,many,TRBD1,14
CAISQGGQGANNEQFF,TGTGCCATCAGTCAAGGAGGGCAGGGGGCAAACAATGAGCAGTTCTTC,TRBJ2-1,TRBV10-3,many,TRBD1,16
CASSKGQGTTEAFF,TGTGCCAGCAGTAAAGGACAGGGGACAACTGAAGCTTTCTTT,TRBJ1-1,TRBV27,many,TRBD1,14
CSARGPAGELFF,TGCAGTGCTAGAGGTCCCGCCGGGGAGCTGTTTTTT,TRBJ2-2,TRBV20-1,many,-,12
CSASDRGHEQYF,TGCAGTGCTTCCGACAGGGGCCACGAGCAGTACTTC,TRBJ2-7,TRBV20-1,many,TRBD1,12
CASSSAPAGGYNEQFF,TGCGCCAGCAGCTCGGCCCCAGCAGGGGGGTACAATGAGCAGTTCTTC,TRBJ2-1,TRBV5-1,many,-,16
CASSQEAPGTSHYEQYF,TGCGCCAGCAGCCAAGAAGCTCCCGGGACTAGTCACTACGAGCAGTACTTC,TRBJ2-7,TRBV4-1,many,TRBD2,17
CATSRTGGIGELFF,TGTGCCACCTCACGGACAGGGGGCATCGGGGAGCTGTTTTTT,TRBJ2-2,TRBV24-1,many,TRBD1,14
CASSLIEGGNYGYTF,TGCGCCAGCAGCTTGATCGAGGGGGGCAACTATGGCTACACCTTC,TRBJ1-2,TRBV5-1,many,-,15
CATSRDMGYNEKLFF,TGTGCCACCAGCAGAGATATGGGGTACAATGAAAAACTGTTTTTT,TRBJ1-4,TRBV15,many,-,15
CSARDLWGPLEAFF,TGCAGTGCTAGAGATCTTTGGGGCCCTCTAGAAGCTTTCTTT,TRBJ1-1,TRBV20-1,medium-sized,-,14
CASSLEGLSNSPLHF,TGTGCCAGCAGCTTAGAGGGATTAAGTAATTCACCCCTCCACTTT,TRBJ1-6,TRBV7-2,many,-,15
CASSPGDRDYNEQFF,TGCGCCAGCAGCCCGGGGGACAGGGACTACAATGAGCAGTTCTTC,TRBJ2-1,TRBV5-1,medium-sized,TRBD1,15
CSAKGTGRTEAFF,TGCAGTGCCAAGGGGACAGGCCGGACTGAAGCTTTCTTT,TRBJ1-1,TRBV20-1,many,TRBD1,13
CSAGGLGPDTQYF,TGCAGTGCTGGCGGACTAGGTCCAGATACGCAGTATTTT,TRBJ2-3,TRBV20-1,many,TRBD2,13
CSVLQGLDTQYF,TGCAGCGTTCTTCAGGGGTTAGATACGCAGTATTTT,TRBJ2-3,TRBV29-1,many,-,12
CASKDYGAGGTDTQYF,TGCGCCAGCAAAGATTACGGGGCAGGGGGTACAGATACGCAGTATTTT,TRBJ2-3,TRBV5-1,many,TRBD1,16
CVISVGSGMETQYF,TGTGTCATCAGCGTAGGTTCAGGGATGGAGACCCAGTACTTC,TRBJ2-5,TRBV9,once,-,14
CASSLARGDVSPLHF,TGTGCCAGCAGCTTAGCCAGGGGAGATGTTTCACCCCTCCACTTT,TRBJ1-6,TRBV11-2,many,-,15
CASSQFKETGNTIYF,TGTGCCAGCAGCCAATTTAAAGAGACTGGAAACACCATATATTTT,TRBJ1-3,TRBV14,many,-,15
CASSPQGAGELFF,TGCGCCAGCAGCCCCCAAGGGGCCGGGGAGCTGTTTTTT,TRBJ2-2,TRBV5-1,many,-,13
CASSQTGTSSYEQYF,TGTGCCAGCAGCCAAACCGGGACTAGCAGCTACGAGCAGTACTTC,TRBJ2-7,TRBV6-5,many,TRBD2,15
CASSFRDSLNSGANVLTF,TGTGCCAGCAGCTTTCGGGACAGTCTTAACTCTGGGGCCAACGTCCTGACTTTC,TRBJ2-6,TRBV5-5,many,TRBD1,18
CASSPSQDSYEQYF,TGTGCCAGCAGCCCGAGTCAGGACTCCTACGAGCAGTACTTC,TRBJ2-7,TRBV7-7,-,-,14
CSASGDLAGSEQFF,TGCAGTGCTAGTGGGGATCTAGCGGGGTCTGAGCAGTTCTTC,TRBJ2-1,TRBV20-1,many,TRBD2,14
CSVRGGRGIPSTDTQYF,TGCAGCGTCCGGGGGGGCAGGGGGATTCCTAGCACAGATACGCAGTATTTT,TRBJ2-3,TRBV29-1,many,-,17
CSAERGRGGYEQYF,TGCAGTGCCGAGCGGGGGCGGGGGGGCTACGAGCAGTACTTC,TRBJ2-7,TRBV20-1,many,TRBD2,14
CASSLVFNQPQHF,TGTGCCAGCAGCTTAGTATTCAATCAGCCCCAGCATTTT,TRBJ1-5,TRBV7-2,many,-,13